Each of the 15 T cell receptor beta chains below was sequenced from the same sample in a study of T cell responses to AZD1222 COVID-19 vaccine (dated by TCRdb to the early 2020s). The time point label, as the study defines it: baseline before first vaccination. Explained via the paper, the treatment or condition label denotes: meningococcal conjugate vaccine given as trial control. The library was obtained by the immunoSEQ multiplex PCR assay. As stored in TCRdb, this immuneACCESS dataset retains in-frame rearrangements with V and J assigned. A fraction of the clones does not appear; measured against another copy, unresolved V genes explain less than half of the discrepancy, and the remainder lacks a known reason. For this sample there are around 120,000 clones; 80% to 90% appear just once. Jointly, the top ten make up roughly 11% of the sample. The sequencing used peripheral blood, collected on day 0 of MenACWY control vaccination. These receptors were obtained from an adult in good health.

The chain has TRBV3-1 (or the pseudogene TRBV3-2) and TRBJ2-7, with TRBD2 matching over 9 bases. Germline V lookup: CDR1 LGHDT, CDR2 YNNKEL (reference sequence). The V and J ends lost 0 bases and 2 bases, in that order; junction bases with no gene match: 8. This CDR3 has 17 amino acids. The CDR3: CASSQDRASGDAYEQYF. CDR3 nucleotides: TGTGCCAGCAGCCAAGATCGGGCTAGCGGGGATGCCTACGAGCAGTACTTC.

As concerns this clone: Additional DNA sequences in this sample encode the identical CDR3. This chain uses TRBV12-3 or TRBV12-4 with TRBJ1-5; no reliable D call. Trimming stripped 3 bases from V and 4 bases from J, with 4 bases between. The CDR3 totals 12 residues. The CDR3 reads CASSFGNQPQHF. The CDR3 coding sequence is TGTGCCAGCAGTTTCGGGAATCAGCCCCAGCATTTT.

The CDR3 here is CASSLGTYDNQPQHF. The CDR3, as DNA: TGTGCCAGCAGTCTCGGGACTTACGACAATCAGCCCCAGCATTTT. This sequence joins TRBV6-5 and TRBJ1-5; tentatively, D is TRBD1 (5 bases). Per germline, CDR1 MNHEY and CDR2 SVGAGI. V was trimmed by 5 bases and J by 3 bases, leaving 14 bases between them. This CDR3 has 15 residues.

This clone was recorded once. This sequence joins TRBV5-1 and TRBJ1-1, with D possibly being TRBD1 (5 bases). The germline gives CDR1 SGHRS, CDR2 YFSETQ. There are 15 residues in the CDR3. V was clipped by 0 bases and J by 1 base, with 10 bases between them. CDR3 residues: CASSLEGIRNTEAFF. CDR3 bases: TGCGCCAGCAGCTTGGAGGGGATCAGGAACACTGAAGCTTTCTTT.

This sequence joins TRBV4-2 and TRBJ1-1; 8 bases line up with TRBD1. From germline, CDR1 is LGHNA and CDR2 YNFKEQ. This CDR3 contains 17 residues. After removal of 4 bases from V and 3 bases from J, the junction contained 13 bases not matched to a gene. CDR3 nucleotide sequence: TGTGCCAGCAGCCCCGCCGGGCCGGACAGGGTGGACACTGAAGCTTTCTTT. Protein product: CASSPAGPDRVDTEAFF.

The rearrangement links TRBV4-2 to TRBJ1-2, with a tentative D call TRBD1 (6 bases). Trimming shortened V by 2 bases and J by 5 bases, and 15 bases separated the two germline ends. The CDR3 consists of 15 residues. CDR1 and CDR2 (germline): LGHNA, YNFKEQ. CDR3 in DNA: TGTGCCAGCAGCCAAAACAGGGACTTAGGGTATGGCTACACCTTC. Residues: CASSQNRDLGYGYTF.

V gene TRBV30 combines with J gene TRBJ1-3, with no clear D. Trimming took off 4 bases at V and 0 bases at J, with 10 bases between the two ends. Germline V CDR1 and CDR2: GTSNPN, SVGIG (reference sequence). The CDR3 extends over 14 amino acids. CDR3 in amino acids: CAWKLRLSGNTIYF. DNA of the CDR3: TGTGCCTGGAAGCTTCGCCTCTCTGGAAACACCATATATTTT.

The CDR3 here is CSASKRDRGIPLLTEAFF. CDR3 sequence (DNA): TGCAGTGCTAGTAAAAGGGACAGGGGCATACCTCTGCTCACTGAAGCTTTCTTT. V gene TRBV20-1 combines with J gene TRBJ1-1; TRBD1 aligns across 10 bases. The CDR3 covers 18 residues. Germline CDR1 is DFQATT and CDR2 is SNEGSKA (reference sequence). Trimming at V came to 3 bases and at J to 4 bases, leaving 17 bases not matched to a gene.

The CDR3 region is CASSSPGEGRNTEAFF. The CDR3 DNA sequence: TGTGCCAGCAGCTCCCCCGGGGAAGGAAGGAACACTGAAGCTTTCTTT. The rearrangement joins TRBV3-1 (or the pseudogene TRBV3-2) to TRBJ1-1, with unresolved D. Trimming took off 5 bases at V and 1 base at J, with 17 bases between the two ends. The CDR3 sequence is 16 residues long. CDR1 is LGHDT, CDR2 YNNKEL, per germline (reference sequence).

The chain couples TRBV27 to TRBJ1-5; 8 bases map to TRBD1. Trimming at V came to 5 bases and at J to 1 base, leaving 7 bases not matched to a gene. CDR1 is MNHEY and CDR2 is SMNVEV in the germline V gene (reference sequence). CDR3 length: 16 residues. The CDR3 DNA reads as TGTGCCAGCAGTCCTCCCCGGACAGGGAGCAATCAGCCCCAGCATTTT. It translates to CASSPPRTGSNQPQHF.

The chain recombines TRBV6-5 with TRBJ2-1; D possibly corresponds to TRBD1 (8 bases). This CDR3 region has 16 residues. Germline lookup yields CDR1 MNHEY and CDR2 SVGAGI. The V gene lost 3 bases and the J gene lost 9 bases, with 21 bases spanning the gap. In DNA form, the CDR3 reads TGTGCCAGCAGTTATTCCTGGACAGGGAAGCGGGGTGAGCAGTTCTTC. Protein product: CASSYSWTGKRGEQFF.

The J gene is TRBJ2-3, the V gene TRBV27; the D call may be TRBD1 or TRBD2 (5 bases each). The V gene lost 11 bases and the J gene lost 2 bases, with 11 bases spanning the gap. CDR3 length: 12 residues. Germline lookup yields CDR1 MNHEY and CDR2 SMNVEV (reference sequence). The chain's CDR3 is CAGTRYTDTQYF. CDR3 coding DNA: TGTGCCGGGACGAGGTACACAGATACGCAGTATTTT.

This clone was counted a single time. This rearrangement joins TRBV30 to TRBJ2-7; D ambiguous. The V end was cut by 7 bases, the J end by 6 bases, with 16 bases between. This CDR3 has 12 residues. Germline CDR1 and CDR2: GTSNPN and SVGIG (reference sequence). Written as DNA, the CDR3 is TGTGCCTCGGGCCTCTCTATCTCCGAGCAGTACTTC. Translating it yields CASGLSISEQYF.

This sequence joins TRBV11-2 and TRBJ2-3; 12 bases are a match to TRBD2. The CDR3 sequence is 17 residues long. The junction had 10 bases not matched to a gene; V was cut back by 3 bases and J by 6 bases. Germline lookup yields CDR1 SGHAT and CDR2 FQNNGV. The CDR3, as DNA: TGTGCCAGCAGCTTGGGCGACCTAGCGGGAGGGATGGATACGCAGTATTTT. It translates to CASSLGDLAGGMDTQYF.

The chain recombines TRBV11-3 with TRBJ2-7; D possibly corresponds to TRBD1 (5 bases). Germline loops: CDR1 SGHNT, CDR2 YENEEA. The CDR3 length is 16 residues. Trimming cost V 1 base and J 0 bases, with 13 bases left between them. The CDR3 region is CASSLVSTVLSYEQYF. CDR3 DNA: TGTGCCAGCAGCTTAGTTTCGACAGTTCTCTCCTACGAGCAGTACTTC.